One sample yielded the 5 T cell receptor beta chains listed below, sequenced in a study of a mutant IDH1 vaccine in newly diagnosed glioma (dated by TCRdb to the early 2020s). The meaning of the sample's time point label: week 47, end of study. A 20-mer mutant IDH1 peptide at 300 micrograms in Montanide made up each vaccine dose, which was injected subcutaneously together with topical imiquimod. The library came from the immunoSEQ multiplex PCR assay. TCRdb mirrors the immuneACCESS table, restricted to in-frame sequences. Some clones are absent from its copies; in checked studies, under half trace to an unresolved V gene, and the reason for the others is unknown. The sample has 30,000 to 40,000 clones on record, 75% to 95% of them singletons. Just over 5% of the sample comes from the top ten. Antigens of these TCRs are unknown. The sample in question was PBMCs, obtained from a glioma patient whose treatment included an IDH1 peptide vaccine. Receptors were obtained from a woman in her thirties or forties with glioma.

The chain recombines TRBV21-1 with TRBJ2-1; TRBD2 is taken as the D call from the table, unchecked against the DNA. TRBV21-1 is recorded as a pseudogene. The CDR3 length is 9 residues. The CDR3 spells CASSLEQFF. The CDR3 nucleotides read TGTGCCAGCAGCCTGGAGCAGTTCTTC.

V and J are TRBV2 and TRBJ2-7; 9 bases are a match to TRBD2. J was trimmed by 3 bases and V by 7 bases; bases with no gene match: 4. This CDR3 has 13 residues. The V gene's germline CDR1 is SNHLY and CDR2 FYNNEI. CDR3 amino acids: CASKAGGLYEQYF. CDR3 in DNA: TGTGCCAGCAAGGCGGGAGGGCTCTACGAGCAGTACTTC.

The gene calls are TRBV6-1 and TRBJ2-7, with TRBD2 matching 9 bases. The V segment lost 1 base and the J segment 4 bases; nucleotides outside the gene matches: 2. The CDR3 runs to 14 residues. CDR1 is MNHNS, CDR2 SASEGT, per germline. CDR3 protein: CASSEGAGGYEQYF. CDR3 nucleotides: TGTGCCAGCAGTGAAGGGGCGGGAGGGTACGAGCAGTACTTC.

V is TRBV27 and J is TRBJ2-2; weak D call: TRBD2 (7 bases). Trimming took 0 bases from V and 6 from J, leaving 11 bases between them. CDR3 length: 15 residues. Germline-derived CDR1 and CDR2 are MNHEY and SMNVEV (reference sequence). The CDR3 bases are TGTGCCAGCAGTTTATCAGGGGGGGCCCCCGGGGAGCTGTTTTTT. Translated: CASSLSGGAPGELFF.

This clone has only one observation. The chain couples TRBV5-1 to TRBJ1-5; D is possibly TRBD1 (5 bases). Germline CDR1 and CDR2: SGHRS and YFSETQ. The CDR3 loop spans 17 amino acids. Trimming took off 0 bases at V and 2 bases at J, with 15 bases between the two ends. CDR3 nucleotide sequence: TGCGCCAGCAGCTTGGCGGCGGGGCGGTGGGGCAATCAGCCCCAGCATTTT. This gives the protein CASSLAAGRWGNQPQHF.